This TCR beta chain was documented in a study of cytomegalovirus exposure and HLA in healthy donors. 60 Vbeta and 13 Jbeta primers were used in PCR. Data came from immunoSEQ multiplex PCR; TCRdb stores just in-frame clones and leaves some out. The table has approximately 150,000 clones, around 84% seen once. V lost 2 bases and J lost 8, with 9 bases in between. The CDR3 consists of 12 residues. Germline CDR1 MNHEY, CDR2 SVGAGI. Overall study results and limits: CMV serostatus stood as the only immune exposure information on hand.

To note about this clone: Its antigen is still unknown.

This chain connects TRBV6-5 to TRBJ1-2; tentative D call: TRBD1 (6 bases). The receptor was isolated from a boy aged 2 to 10 in good health and CMV-seronegative. What was sequenced was PBMCs. This CDR3 reads CASSYPQGGYTF. The DNA for the CDR3 is TGTGCCAGCAGTTACCCGCAGGGGGGCTACACCTTC.